The sequence of this TCR beta chain was determined in a study of regulatory T cells in long-lasting Graves disease. Through Arm-PCR of CDR3 regions and iRepertoire HTBI primers, TCR beta libraries were built. TCRdb processed the multiplex PCR reads anew with MiXCR; each CDR3 protein has one entry. The sample has around 400,000 distinct CDR3 sequences, less than 25% seen once. Whole-study findings and limits: Patients whose Graves' disease persisted exhibited lower TCR diversity than those newly diagnosed.

Time point described: persistent/refractory GD, antithyroid drugs over 5 years with positive TRAb. With RNA extracted from PBMCs as input, the TCR library was made. V was shortened by 1 base and J by 8 bases, with 14 bases between the two germline ends. Germline CDR1 SGHDN, CDR2 FVKESK. The CDR3 extends over 15 amino acids. Of note for this clonotype: Its target is not known.

The chain joins TRBV14 to TRBJ1-4, with D maybe TRBD1 (5 bases). The sample consisted of peripheral blood mononuclear cells (PBMCs), taken when the disease was refractory, from a patient treated with antithyroid drugs. The receptor's source is a female donor with Graves disease. CDR3 bases: TGTGCCAGCAGCCAAGCAGTTGGCCGGGGCGAAAAACTGTTTTTT. Its protein product is CASSQAVGRGEKLFF.